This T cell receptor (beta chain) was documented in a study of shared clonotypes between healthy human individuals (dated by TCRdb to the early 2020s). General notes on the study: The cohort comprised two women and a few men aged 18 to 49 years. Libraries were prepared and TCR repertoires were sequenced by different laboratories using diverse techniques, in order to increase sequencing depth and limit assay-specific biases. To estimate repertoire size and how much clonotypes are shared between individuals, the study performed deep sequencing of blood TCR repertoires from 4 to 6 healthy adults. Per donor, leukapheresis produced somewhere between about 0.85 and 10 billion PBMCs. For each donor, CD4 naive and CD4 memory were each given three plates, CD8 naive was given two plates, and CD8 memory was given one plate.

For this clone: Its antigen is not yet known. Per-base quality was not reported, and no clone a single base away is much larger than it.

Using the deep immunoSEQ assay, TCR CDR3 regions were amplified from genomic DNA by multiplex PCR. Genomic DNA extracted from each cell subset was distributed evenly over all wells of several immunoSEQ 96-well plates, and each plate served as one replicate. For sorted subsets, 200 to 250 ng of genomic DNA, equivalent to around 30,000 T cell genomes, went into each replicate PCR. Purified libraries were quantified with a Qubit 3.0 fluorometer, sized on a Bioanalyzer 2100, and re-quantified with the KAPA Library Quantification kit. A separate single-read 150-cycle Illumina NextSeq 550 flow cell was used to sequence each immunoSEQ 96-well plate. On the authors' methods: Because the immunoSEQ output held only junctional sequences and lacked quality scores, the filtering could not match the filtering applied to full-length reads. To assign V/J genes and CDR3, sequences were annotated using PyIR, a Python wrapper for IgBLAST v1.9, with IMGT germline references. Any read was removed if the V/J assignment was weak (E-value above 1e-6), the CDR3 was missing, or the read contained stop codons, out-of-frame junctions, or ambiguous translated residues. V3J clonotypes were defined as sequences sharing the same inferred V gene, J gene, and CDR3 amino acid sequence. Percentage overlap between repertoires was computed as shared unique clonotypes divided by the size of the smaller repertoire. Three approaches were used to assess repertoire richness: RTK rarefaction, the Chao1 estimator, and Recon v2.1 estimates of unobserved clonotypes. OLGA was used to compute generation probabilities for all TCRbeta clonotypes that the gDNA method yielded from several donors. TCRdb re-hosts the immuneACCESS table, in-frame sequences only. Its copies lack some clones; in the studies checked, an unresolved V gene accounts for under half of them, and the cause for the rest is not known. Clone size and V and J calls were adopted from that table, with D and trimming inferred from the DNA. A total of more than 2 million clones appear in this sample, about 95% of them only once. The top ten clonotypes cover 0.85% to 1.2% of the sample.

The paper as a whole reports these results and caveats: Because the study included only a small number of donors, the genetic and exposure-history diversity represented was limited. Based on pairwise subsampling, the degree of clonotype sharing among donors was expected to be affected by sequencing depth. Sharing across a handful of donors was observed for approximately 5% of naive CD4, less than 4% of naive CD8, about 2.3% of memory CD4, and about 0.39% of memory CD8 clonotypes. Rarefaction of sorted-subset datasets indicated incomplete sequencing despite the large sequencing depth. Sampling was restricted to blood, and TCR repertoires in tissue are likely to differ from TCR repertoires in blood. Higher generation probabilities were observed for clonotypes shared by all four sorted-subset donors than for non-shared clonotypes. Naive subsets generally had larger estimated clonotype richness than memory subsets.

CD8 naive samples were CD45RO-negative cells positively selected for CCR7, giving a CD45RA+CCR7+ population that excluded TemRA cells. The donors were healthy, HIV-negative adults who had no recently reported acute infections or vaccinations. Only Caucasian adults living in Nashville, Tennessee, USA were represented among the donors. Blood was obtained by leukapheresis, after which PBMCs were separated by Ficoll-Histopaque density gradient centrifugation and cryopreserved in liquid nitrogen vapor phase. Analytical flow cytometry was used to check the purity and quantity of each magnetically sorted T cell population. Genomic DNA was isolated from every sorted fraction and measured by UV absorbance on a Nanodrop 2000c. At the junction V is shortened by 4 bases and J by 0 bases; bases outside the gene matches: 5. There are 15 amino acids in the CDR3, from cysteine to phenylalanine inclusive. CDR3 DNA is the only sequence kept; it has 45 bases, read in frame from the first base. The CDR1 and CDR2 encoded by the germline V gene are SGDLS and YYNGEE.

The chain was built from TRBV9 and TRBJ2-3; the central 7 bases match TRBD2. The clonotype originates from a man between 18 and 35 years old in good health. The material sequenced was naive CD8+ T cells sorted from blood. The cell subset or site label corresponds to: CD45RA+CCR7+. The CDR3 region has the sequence CASSPWTSSTDTQYF. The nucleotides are TGTGCCAGCAGCCCCTGGACTAGTAGCACAGATACGCAGTATTTT.